This T cell receptor beta chain emerged from a study of CD8 T cells in ankylosing spondylitis (dated 2017 in TCRdb). In terms of the full investigation: T cell receptor beta repertoires were profiled in healthy donors and ankylosing spondylitis patients so that disease-linked TCR variants could be found. The whole study cohort included over 85 healthy donors and 25 ankylosing spondylitis patients. Samples of peripheral blood were taken, and for ankylosing spondylitis patients, synovial fluid was collected as well. The full study reports these points: Some motif variants were previously reported in synovial fluid and blood of reactive arthritis patients, suggesting common disease-initiation mechanisms. Blood from ankylosing spondylitis patients appeared to be characterized by a TCR beta motif made up of several highly homologous amino acid variants. In peripheral blood, the disease-linked clones were found at relatively low frequencies and had a CD8+ phenotype. The disease-linked clones were reported as significantly enriched in matched synovial fluid samples from ankylosing spondylitis patients.

This sample was sequenced with an Illumina HiSeq 2500. TCR beta libraries were prepared by quantitative 5'-RACE with molecular barcodes. Under the source paper's analysis protocol: Disease-linked TCR variants were identified with a new computational method built on a probabilistic model of VDJ rearrangement. TCRdb passed the public sequencing reads through fastp at Q25 and MiXCR, retaining productive beta sequences. Each CDR3 protein gets just one entry, which takes the most common genes and DNA from the rows behind it. TCRdb, not the original authors, processed these V and J calls. Counted in this sample were about 390,000 distinct CDR3 sequences; 20% to 25% of them appeared once. Of the sample, about 17% falls within the top ten clones. Regarding this clonotype: Its antigen has not been determined. Base qualities are not recorded, but no much larger clone differs from it by a single base.

The sequenced sample was blood, either unsorted or a sorted T cell fraction (not recorded which). The sequence came from a male donor with ankylosing spondylitis.

The CDR3 reads CASSTIAGGGEQFF. The DNA is TGTGCCAGCAGCACTATAGCGGGAGGAGGCGAGCAGTTCTTC. The chain uses TRBV7-3 and TRBJ2-1; TRBD2 agrees with 10 junctional bases. Including the terminal cysteine and phenylalanine, the CDR3 comprises 14 residues. Kept here is only the CDR3 DNA, which spans 42 bases and is read in frame from base 1. The germline V gene yields SGHTA for CDR1 and FQGTGA for CDR2. Trimming accounts for 5 bases at V and 10 bases at J, while the number of junction bases matched to no gene is 8.